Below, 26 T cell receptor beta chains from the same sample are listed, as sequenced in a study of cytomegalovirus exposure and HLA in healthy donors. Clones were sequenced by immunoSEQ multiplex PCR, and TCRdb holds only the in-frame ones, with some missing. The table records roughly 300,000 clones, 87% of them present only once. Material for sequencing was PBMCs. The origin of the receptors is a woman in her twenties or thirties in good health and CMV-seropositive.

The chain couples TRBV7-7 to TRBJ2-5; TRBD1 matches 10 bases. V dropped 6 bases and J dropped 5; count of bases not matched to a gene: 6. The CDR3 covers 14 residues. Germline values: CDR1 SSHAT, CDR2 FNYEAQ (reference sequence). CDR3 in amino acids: CASSRGQGGETQYF. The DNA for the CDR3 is TGTGCCAGCAGTCGAGGACAGGGGGGGGAGACCCAGTACTTC.

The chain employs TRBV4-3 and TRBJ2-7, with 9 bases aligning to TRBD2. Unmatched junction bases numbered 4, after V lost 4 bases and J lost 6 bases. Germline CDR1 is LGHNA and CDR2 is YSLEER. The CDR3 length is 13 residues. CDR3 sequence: CASSRAGGTEQYF. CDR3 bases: TGCGCCAGCAGCCGGGCGGGGGGGACCGAGCAGTACTTC.

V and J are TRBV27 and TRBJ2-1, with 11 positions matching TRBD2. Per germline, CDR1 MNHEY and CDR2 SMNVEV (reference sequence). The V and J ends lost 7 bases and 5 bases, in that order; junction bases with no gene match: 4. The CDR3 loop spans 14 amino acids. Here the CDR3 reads CASKGTSGHNEQFF. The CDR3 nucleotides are TGTGCCAGCAAGGGGACTAGCGGCCACAATGAGCAGTTCTTC.

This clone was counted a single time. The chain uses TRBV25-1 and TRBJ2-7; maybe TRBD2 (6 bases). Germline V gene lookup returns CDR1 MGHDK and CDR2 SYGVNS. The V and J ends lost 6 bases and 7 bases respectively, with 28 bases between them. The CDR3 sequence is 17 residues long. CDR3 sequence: CASRGKIGGRVDGEQYF. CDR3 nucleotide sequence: TGTGCCAGCAGAGGTAAAATCGGGGGACGGGTGGATGGGGAGCAGTACTTC.

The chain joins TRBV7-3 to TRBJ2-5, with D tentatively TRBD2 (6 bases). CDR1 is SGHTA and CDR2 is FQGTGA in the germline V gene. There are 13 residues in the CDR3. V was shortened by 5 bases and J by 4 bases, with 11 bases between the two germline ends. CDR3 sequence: CASSRDSGETQYF. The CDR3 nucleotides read TGTGCCAGCAGCCGGGACTCCGGAGAGACCCAGTACTTC.

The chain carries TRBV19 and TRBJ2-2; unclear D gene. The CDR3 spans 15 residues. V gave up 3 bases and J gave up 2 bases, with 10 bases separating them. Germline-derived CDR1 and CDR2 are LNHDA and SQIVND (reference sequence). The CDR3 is CASSIRAANTGELFF. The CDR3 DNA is TGTGCCAGTAGTATTAGGGCAGCAAACACCGGGGAGCTGTTTTTT. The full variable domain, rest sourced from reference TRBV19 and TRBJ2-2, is DGGITQSPKYLFRKEGQNVTLSCEQNLNHDAMYWYRQDPGQGLRLIYYSQIVNDFQKGDIAEGYSVSREKKESFPLTVTSAQKNPTAFYLCASSIRAANTGELFFGEGSRLTVL.

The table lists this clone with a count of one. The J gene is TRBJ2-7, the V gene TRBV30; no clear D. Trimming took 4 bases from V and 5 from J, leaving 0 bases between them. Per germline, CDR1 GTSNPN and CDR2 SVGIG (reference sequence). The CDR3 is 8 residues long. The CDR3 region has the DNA TGTGCCTGGAACGAGCAGTACTTC. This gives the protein CAWNEQYF. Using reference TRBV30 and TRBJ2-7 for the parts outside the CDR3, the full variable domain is SQTIHQWPATLVQPVGSPLSLECTVEGTSNPNLYWYRQAAGRGLQLLFYSVGIGQISSEVPQNLSASRPQDRQFILSSKKLLLSDSGFYLCAWNEQYFGPGTRLTVT.

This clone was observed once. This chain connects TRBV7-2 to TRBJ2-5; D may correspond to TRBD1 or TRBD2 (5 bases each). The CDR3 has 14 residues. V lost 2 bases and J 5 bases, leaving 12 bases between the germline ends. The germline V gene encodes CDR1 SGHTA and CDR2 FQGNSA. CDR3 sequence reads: CASSLRRGGETQYF. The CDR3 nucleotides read TGTGCCAGCAGCTTACGTAGGGGCGGGGAGACCCAGTACTTC.

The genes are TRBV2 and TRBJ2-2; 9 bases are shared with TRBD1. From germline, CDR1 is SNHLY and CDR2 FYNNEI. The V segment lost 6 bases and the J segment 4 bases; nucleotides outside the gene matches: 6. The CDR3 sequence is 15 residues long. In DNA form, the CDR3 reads TGTGCCAGCAGATTACAGGGGGCCGGCACCGGGGAGCTGTTTTTT. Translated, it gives CASRLQGAGTGELFF.

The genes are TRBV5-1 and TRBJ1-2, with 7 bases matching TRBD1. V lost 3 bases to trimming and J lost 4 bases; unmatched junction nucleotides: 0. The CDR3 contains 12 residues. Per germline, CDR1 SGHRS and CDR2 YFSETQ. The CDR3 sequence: CASSWTGYGYTF. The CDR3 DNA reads TGCGCCAGCAGCTGGACAGGCTATGGCTACACCTTC. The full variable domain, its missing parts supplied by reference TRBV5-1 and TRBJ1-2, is KAGVTQTPRYLIKTRGQQVTLSCSPISGHRSVSWYQQTPGQGLQFLFEYFSETQRNKGNFPGRFSGRQFSNSRSEMNVSTLELGDSALYLCASSWTGYGYTFGSGTRLTVV.

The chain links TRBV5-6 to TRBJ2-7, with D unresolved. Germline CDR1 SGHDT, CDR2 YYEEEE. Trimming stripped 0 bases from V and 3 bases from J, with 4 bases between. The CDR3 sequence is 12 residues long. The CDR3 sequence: CASSLGGYEQYF. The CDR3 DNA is TGTGCCAGCAGCTTGGGAGGCTACGAGCAGTACTTC.

CDR3 DNA: TGTGCCAGCAGCTTGAAGCGGGGGGTCGAGGGTACGGTCAATGAGCAGTTCTTC. It is translated as CASSLKRGVEGTVNEQFF. This chain connects TRBV5-6 to TRBJ2-1; 9 nucleotides line up with TRBD2. V gave up 1 base and J gave up 6 bases; unmatched junction bases: 14. Germline V CDR1 and CDR2: SGHDT, YYEEEE. The CDR3 is 18 residues long.

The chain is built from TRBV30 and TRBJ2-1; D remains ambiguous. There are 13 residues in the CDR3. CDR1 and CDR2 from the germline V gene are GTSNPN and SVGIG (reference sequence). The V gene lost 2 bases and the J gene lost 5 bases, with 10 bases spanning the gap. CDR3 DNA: TGTGCCTGGAGTCTGGGTAGCAACAATGAGCAGTTCTTC. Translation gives CAWSLGSNNEQFF.

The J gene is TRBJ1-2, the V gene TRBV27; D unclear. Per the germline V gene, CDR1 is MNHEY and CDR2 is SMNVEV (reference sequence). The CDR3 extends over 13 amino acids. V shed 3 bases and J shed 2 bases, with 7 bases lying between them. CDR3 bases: TGTGCCAGCAGTTTTACAAGAAACTATGGCTACACCTTC. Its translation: CASSFTRNYGYTF.

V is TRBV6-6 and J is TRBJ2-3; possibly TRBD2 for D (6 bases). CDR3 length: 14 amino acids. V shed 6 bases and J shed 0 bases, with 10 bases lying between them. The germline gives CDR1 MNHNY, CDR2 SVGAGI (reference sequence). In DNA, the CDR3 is TGTGCCAGCAGCCCCGGGACTAGCACAGATACGCAGTATTTT. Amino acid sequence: CASSPGTSTDTQYF.

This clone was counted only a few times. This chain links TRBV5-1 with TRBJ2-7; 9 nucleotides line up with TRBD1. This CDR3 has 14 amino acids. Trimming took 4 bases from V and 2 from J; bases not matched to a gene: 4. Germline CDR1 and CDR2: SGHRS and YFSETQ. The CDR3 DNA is TGCGCCAGCAGCCCACGACAGGGGGCCTACGAGCAGTACTTC. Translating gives CASSPRQGAYEQYF.

The CDR3: CATSRDSSDEQYF. CDR3 bases: TGTGCCACCAGCAGAGATTCTTCCGACGAGCAGTACTTC. The chain carries TRBV15 and TRBJ2-7; D gene ambiguous. The CDR3 spans 13 residues. The V gene's germline CDR1 is LNHNV and CDR2 YYDKDF (reference sequence). V lost 0 bases and J lost 5, with 8 bases in between.

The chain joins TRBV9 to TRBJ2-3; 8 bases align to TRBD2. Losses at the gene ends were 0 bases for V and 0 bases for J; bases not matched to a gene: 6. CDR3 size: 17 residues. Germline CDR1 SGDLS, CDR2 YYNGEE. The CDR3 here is CASSVGLAGISTDTQYF. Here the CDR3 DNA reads TGTGCCAGCAGCGTAGGGTTAGCGGGAATTAGCACAGATACGCAGTATTTT.

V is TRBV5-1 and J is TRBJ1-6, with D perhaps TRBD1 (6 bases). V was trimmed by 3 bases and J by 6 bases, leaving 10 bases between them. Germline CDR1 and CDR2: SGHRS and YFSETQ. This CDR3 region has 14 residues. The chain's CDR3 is CASSSRGTNSPLHF. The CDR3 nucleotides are TGCGCCAGCAGCTCCAGGGGAACTAATTCACCCCTCCACTTT.

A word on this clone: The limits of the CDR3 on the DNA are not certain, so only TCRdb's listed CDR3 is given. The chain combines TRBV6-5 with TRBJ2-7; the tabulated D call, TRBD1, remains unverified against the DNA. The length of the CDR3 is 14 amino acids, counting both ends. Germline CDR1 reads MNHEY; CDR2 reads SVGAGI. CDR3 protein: CASSTSGQTYEQYF.

The CDR3 DNA reads TGTGCCAGCAGGCAATGGGATAGCGGGAGAGACCAGCAGTTCTTC. Its translation: CASRQWDSGRDQQFF. This chain uses TRBV2 with TRBJ2-1, with 9 bases lining up with TRBD2. Germline CDR1 reads SNHLY; CDR2 reads FYNNEI. This CDR3 region has 15 residues. V lost 6 bases, J lost 11 bases, and 14 bases stayed unmatched. The whole variable domain, remainder taken from reference TRBV2 and TRBJ2-1, is EPEVTQTPSHQVTQMGQEVILRCVPISNHLYFYWYRQILGQKVEFLVSFYNNEISEKSEIFDDQFSVERPDGSNFTLKIRSTKLEDSAMYFCASRQWDSGRDQQFFGPGTRLTVL.

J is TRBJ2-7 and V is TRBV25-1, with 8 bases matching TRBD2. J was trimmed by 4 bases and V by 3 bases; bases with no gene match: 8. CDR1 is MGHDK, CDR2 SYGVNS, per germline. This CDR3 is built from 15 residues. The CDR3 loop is CASSDLGTSGYEQYF. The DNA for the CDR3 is TGTGCCAGCAGTGACCTCGGTACTAGCGGTTACGAGCAGTACTTC.

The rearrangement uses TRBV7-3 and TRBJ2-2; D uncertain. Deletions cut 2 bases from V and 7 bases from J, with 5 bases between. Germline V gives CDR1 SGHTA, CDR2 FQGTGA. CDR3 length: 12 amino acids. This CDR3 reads CASSLDFGELFF. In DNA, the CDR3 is TGTGCCAGCAGCTTAGACTTCGGGGAGCTGTTTTTT.

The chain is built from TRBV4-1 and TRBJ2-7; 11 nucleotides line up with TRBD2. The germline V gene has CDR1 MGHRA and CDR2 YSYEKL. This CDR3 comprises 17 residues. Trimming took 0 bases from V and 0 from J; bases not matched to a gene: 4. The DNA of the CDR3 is TGCGCCAGCAGCCAAGATTGGCTAGCGGGGGGCTCCTACGAGCAGTACTTC. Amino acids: CASSQDWLAGGSYEQYF.

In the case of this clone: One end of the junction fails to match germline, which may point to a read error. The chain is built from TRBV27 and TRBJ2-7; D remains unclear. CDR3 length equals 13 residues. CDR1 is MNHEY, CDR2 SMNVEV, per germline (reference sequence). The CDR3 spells CASSLLGSSEQYF. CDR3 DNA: TGTGCCAGCAGTTTATTAGGGTCCTCCGAGCAGTACTTC.

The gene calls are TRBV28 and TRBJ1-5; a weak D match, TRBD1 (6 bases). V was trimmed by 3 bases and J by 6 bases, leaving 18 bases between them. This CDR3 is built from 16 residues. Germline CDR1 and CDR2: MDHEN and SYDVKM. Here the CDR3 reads CASSFPATGTRQPQHF. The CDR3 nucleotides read TGTGCCAGCAGTTTCCCCGCAACAGGGACACGTCAGCCCCAGCATTTT.